Below are 8 T cell receptor beta chains sequenced from a single sample in a study of T cell changes during pregnancy in multiple sclerosis (dated by TCRdb to between 2018 and 2020). Library prep was done by the immunoSEQ multiplex PCR assay. Here the immuneACCESS table is served through TCRdb, limited to in-frame sequences with V and J called. Missing clones are a known gap in these copies; in checked studies unresolved V genes cover under half, and the rest lacks a known reason. The sample table lists 40,000 to 50,000 clones, about 91% of them with a count of one. The ten largest account for approximately 1.3% of the sample. Source: CD4+ T cells from peripheral blood mononuclear cells, taken in the first trimester of pregnancy. These receptor sequences come from a female donor with multiple sclerosis, enrolled in a pregnancy study.

The J gene is TRBJ2-5, the V gene TRBV19; 7 bases line up with TRBD2. From germline, CDR1 is LNHDA and CDR2 SQIVND (reference sequence). Trimming took 3 bases from V and 4 from J; bases not matched to a gene: 2. This CDR3 has 13 amino acids. Here the CDR3 reads CASSIGRSETQYF. CDR3 coding DNA: TGTGCCAGTAGTATCGGGAGGTCAGAGACCCAGTACTTC.

This chain links TRBV10-1 with TRBJ1-5, with a possible D match to TRBD1 (5 bases). The germline CDR1 and CDR2 sequences are WNHNN and SYGVQD (reference sequence). The ends were cut back, 3 bases at V and 7 bases at J, with 10 bases in the middle. The CDR3 has 13 residues. The CDR3 region is CASSDGHSQPQHF. The CDR3 DNA is TGCGCCAGCAGTGATGGACACTCGCAGCCCCAGCATTTT.

The chain employs TRBV29-1 and TRBJ1-4; TRBD1 aligns across 7 bases. The CDR3 runs 16 residues. V shed 6 bases and J 0 bases; nucleotides not matched to a gene: 10. Germline V CDR1 and CDR2: SQVTM, ANQGSEA. This CDR3 reads CSVADRDAATNEKLFF. The CDR3 DNA follows: TGCAGCGTCGCTGACAGGGACGCGGCAACTAATGAAAAACTGTTTTTT.

The chain links TRBV18 to TRBJ2-3, with 8 bases aligning to TRBD2. The CDR3 is made up of 14 amino acids. The V segment lost 3 bases and the J segment 3 bases; nucleotides outside the gene matches: 2. Looked up from germline, CDR1 is KGHSH and CDR2 is LQKENI. The CDR3 loop is CASSPQRETDTQYF. The CDR3 DNA is TGTGCCAGCTCACCCCAGCGGGAGACAGATACGCAGTATTTT.

The sample holds one count of this clone. The V gene is TRBV4-3, the J gene TRBJ2-4, with D tentatively TRBD1 (6 bases). The CDR3 has 16 residues. Trimming stripped 1 base from V and 3 bases from J, with 13 bases between. Looked up from germline, CDR1 is LGHNA and CDR2 is YSLEER. The CDR3 bases are TGCGCCAGCAGCCAAGTCGTCTCAGGGGTCAAAAACATTCAGTACTTC. This encodes CASSQVVSGVKNIQYF.

This clone was counted a single time. V and J are TRBV6-6 and TRBJ2-1; TRBD1 matches 9 bases. Germline V gives CDR1 MNHNY, CDR2 SVGAGI (reference sequence). V trimming: 6 bases; J trimming: 7 bases; junction bases outside the gene matches: 13. CDR3 length: 16 residues. In DNA, the CDR3 is TGTGCCAGCAGCGATCCGGGACAGGGCGACATGAATGAGCAGTTCTTC. Residues: CASSDPGQGDMNEQFF.

The chain links TRBV5-1 to TRBJ2-3, with TRBD2 matching 14 bases. V lost 4 bases, J lost 1 base, and 8 bases stayed unmatched. In germline, CDR1 is SGHRS, CDR2 YFSETQ. This CDR3 comprises 18 residues. The CDR3 bases are TGCGCCAGCAGCATCGGACTAGCGGGAGGTCGAGGCACAGATACGCAGTATTTT. Translated: CASSIGLAGGRGTDTQYF.

The V and J genes are TRBV9 and TRBJ2-1; TRBD2 agrees at 7 bases. This CDR3 has 16 residues. Per germline, CDR1 SGDLS and CDR2 YYNGEE. J was trimmed by 7 bases and V by 0 bases; bases with no gene match: 10. The CDR3 DNA sequence: TGTGCCAGCAGCGTAGGTGGGGGAGGGGAATGGAATGAGCAGTTCTTC. This encodes CASSVGGGGEWNEQFF.